The sequence of this T cell receptor beta chain was determined in a study of tumor and adjacent non-tumor tissue in lung cancer. Study in general: Each sample yielded roughly 4.2 million productive TCRbeta reads on average. Study-wide findings and caveats: Patients with more diverse tumor TCRs had worse survival. Significantly higher TCR diversity was found in tumor than normal lung.

RNA was extracted from bulk tissue without any cell sorting. The normal lung tissue was taken more than 3 cm from the tumor edge. Germline trimming cut 3 bases from V and 7 bases from J; bases unmatched to any gene: 9. CDR1 is MRHNA and CDR2 is SNTAGT in the germline V gene. There are 15 residues in the CDR3. TCRbeta libraries were built with three rounds of nested PCR, modified from ARM-PCR. TCRdb passed the multiplex PCR reads through MiXCR, listing each CDR3 protein once. The sample holds approximately 77,000 distinct CDR3 sequences, about 82% seen once. The table lists this clonotype with a few counts. The target antigen is unknown.

Sequenced material: distant non-tumor lung tissue. The chain recombines TRBV6-4 with TRBJ2-1; the match to TRBD2 covers 7 bases. This sequence originates from a man in his 60s with non-small cell lung cancer. The CDR3 is CASSETSRESNEQFF. Written as DNA, the CDR3 is TGTGCCAGCAGTGAGACTAGCAGGGAGAGTAATGAGCAGTTCTTC.